What follows are 26 T cell receptor beta chains derived from one specimen sequenced in a study of graft-versus-host responses after intestinal transplantation. For these TCRs, the target antigens are not known. Some clones are missing from TCRdb's copy, which holds only in-frame ones; the method was immunoSEQ multiplex PCR. The data show 55,000 to 65,000 clones, almost 95% seen once. The specimen was unstimulated CD4+ T cells sorted from spleen or lymph node cells, collected before transplant. The source is a human donor who was the organ donor for an intestinal transplant.

The rearrangement joins TRBV7-9 to TRBJ1-4; D is possibly TRBD1 (6 bases). V shed 5 bases and J shed 8 bases, with 12 bases lying between them. CDR1 is SEHNR and CDR2 is FQNEAQ in the germline V gene (reference sequence). The CDR3 is 13 amino acids. The CDR3 DNA follows: TGTGCCAGCAGCCCTCCAGGGGAGGAAAAACTGTTTTTT. Residues: CASSPPGEEKLFF.

This clone showed up just once. V gene TRBV5-4 combines with J gene TRBJ2-1; D is unresolved. From germline, CDR1 is SGHNT and CDR2 YYREEE (reference sequence). This CDR3 has 11 amino acids. Trimming left V 4 bases short and J 10 bases short, with 9 bases between. CDR3 residues: CASSPSREQFF. The DNA for the CDR3 is TGTGCCAGCAGCCCTTCTAGGGAGCAGTTCTTC.

The chain combines TRBV23-1 with TRBJ2-5; D remains unclear. TRBV23-1 is flagged as an ORF with uncertain function. Trimming removed 6 bases at V and 1 base at J, with 3 bases between. The CDR3 sequence is 11 residues long. CDR3 residues: CASRRQETQYF. The DNA for the CDR3 is TGCGCCAGCAGGCGCCAAGAGACCCAGTACTTC.

A single count supports this clone. The chain joins TRBV4-2 to TRBJ2-5; 11 bases are shared with TRBD2. The CDR3 extends over 19 amino acids. Trimming removed 0 bases from V and 5 bases from J; junction bases left unmatched: 14. Germline CDR1 reads LGHNA; CDR2 reads YNFKEQ. DNA for the CDR3: TGTGCCAGCAGCCAAGACGAACCCTTACTAGCGGGGGTTGGTGAGACCCAGTACTTC. This translates into CASSQDEPLLAGVGETQYF.

CDR3 bases: TGTGCCTGGAATCGGGGGGGGGCCTGGGAGACCCAGTACTTC. Translation gives CAWNRGGAWETQYF. This chain uses TRBV30 with TRBJ2-5; 8 nucleotides match TRBD2. Germline V gene data show CDR1 as GTSNPN and CDR2 as SVGIG (reference sequence). V dropped 4 bases and J dropped 5; count of bases not matched to a gene: 9. This CDR3 is 14 amino acids long.

This clone was recorded a few times. The V gene is TRBV6-5, the J gene TRBJ2-7; D gene uncertain. V was clipped by 2 bases and J by 5 bases, with 4 bases between them. The germline gives CDR1 MNHEY, CDR2 SVGAGI. The length of the CDR3 is 11 residues. Here the CDR3 reads CASSYRDEQYF. In DNA, the CDR3 is TGTGCCAGCAGTTACAGGGACGAGCAGTACTTC.

The chain employs TRBV30 and TRBJ2-3; 8 nucleotides line up with TRBD2. Looked up from germline, CDR1 is GTSNPN and CDR2 is SVGIG (reference sequence). V gave up 0 bases and J gave up 1 base; unmatched junction bases: 0. The CDR3 sequence is 14 residues long. The CDR3 sequence: CAWSVAGGTDTQYF. The DNA of the CDR3 is TGTGCCTGGAGTGTAGCGGGGGGCACAGATACGCAGTATTTT.

The chain combines TRBV19 with TRBJ1-2; D is ambiguous. V was trimmed by 5 bases and J by 2 bases, leaving 6 bases between them. Germline V gives CDR1 LNHDA, CDR2 SQIVND (reference sequence). The CDR3 is made up of 12 amino acids. CDR3 sequence reads: CASSQVNYGYTF. The CDR3 nucleotides read TGTGCCAGTAGTCAGGTGAACTATGGCTACACCTTC.

V usage is TRBV18 and J usage is TRBJ1-1; D is possibly TRBD1 (5 bases). Germline V gives CDR1 KGHSH, CDR2 LQKENI. Trimming cost V 1 base and J 3 bases, with 9 bases left between them. The CDR3 is 14 residues long. The CDR3 reads CASSPRGSHTEAFF. The DNA of the CDR3 is TGTGCCAGCTCACCACGGGGCAGCCACACTGAAGCTTTCTTT. Combining the CDR3 with reference TRBV18 and TRBJ1-1 gives the whole variable domain NAGVMQNPRHLVRRRGQEARLRCSPMKGHSHVYWYRQLPEEGLKFMVYLQKENIIDESGMPKERFSAEFPKEGPSILRIQQVVRGDSAAYFCASSPRGSHTEAFFGQGTRLTVV.

The chain recombines TRBV4-3 with TRBJ2-4; D not certain. V lost 0 bases and J lost 0, with 12 bases in between. The CDR3 has 17 residues. Germline CDR1 LGHNA, CDR2 YSLEER. The CDR3 coding sequence is TGCGCCAGCAGCCAAGATCTTTTGGGCGTAGCCAAAAACATTCAGTACTTC. It codes for CASSQDLLGVAKNIQYF.

Comments on this clone: The junction differs from germline at one of its ends, possibly a read error. V and J are TRBV7-8 and TRBJ1-5; D unresolved. This CDR3 is 15 amino acids long. Germline V lookup: CDR1 SGHVS, CDR2 FQNEAQ. The CDR3: CANSLEGRSNQPQHF. The CDR3 region has the DNA TGTGCCAACAGCTTAGAAGGCAGGTCCAATCAGCCCCAGCATTTT.

The chain uses TRBV18 and TRBJ2-5; D is unresolved. CDR3 length: 13 amino acids. V was pared by 3 bases and J by 4 bases, with 9 bases between. Germline V gives CDR1 KGHSH, CDR2 LQKENI. The CDR3 is CASSPGQVETQYF. CDR3 nucleotides: TGTGCCAGCTCACCCGGCCAGGTAGAGACCCAGTACTTC. Drawing the rest from reference TRBV18 and TRBJ2-5, the complete variable domain is NAGVMQNPRHLVRRRGQEARLRCSPMKGHSHVYWYRQLPEEGLKFMVYLQKENIIDESGMPKERFSAEFPKEGPSILRIQQVVRGDSAAYFCASSPGQVETQYFGPGTRLLVL.

The chain couples TRBV7-2 to TRBJ2-5; the D is unclear. The J call may be incorrect, as the DNA end agrees better with TRBJ2-7. The CDR3 runs to 13 residues. The germline V gene has CDR1 SGHTA and CDR2 FQGNSA. DNA of the CDR3: TGTGCCAGCAGCTCCTTTGGGGTCCACGAGCAGTACTTC. It codes for CASSSFGVHEQYF.

The rearrangement uses TRBV4-1 and TRBJ1-2; D is uncertain. This CDR3 is built from 14 residues. The germline CDR1 and CDR2 sequences are MGHRA and YSYEKL. The germline V and J ends were trimmed by 4 bases and 7 bases, with 16 bases remaining between them. CDR3 in DNA: TGCGCCAGCAGCCCCCGAGAGGGTTATGGTGGCTACACCTTC. Translating gives CASSPREGYGGYTF.

The CDR3 reads CAWRAPVLEKLFF. The CDR3 nucleotides read TGTGCCTGGAGAGCCCCGGTCCTCGAAAAACTGTTTTTT. The chain recombines TRBV30 with TRBJ1-4; D is uncertain. The CDR3 covers 13 residues. The germline V gene has CDR1 GTSNPN and CDR2 SVGIG (reference sequence). The V gene lost 3 bases and the J gene lost 8 bases, with 13 bases spanning the gap.

The gene calls are TRBV9 and TRBJ2-5; 7 bases line up with TRBD1. Per the germline V gene, CDR1 is SGDLS and CDR2 is YYNGEE. The CDR3 extends over 14 amino acids. V lost 3 bases and J lost 0; bases outside the gene matches: 2. In DNA form, the CDR3 reads TGTGCCAGCAGCGAGACAGGGTACCAAGAGACCCAGTACTTC. It codes for CASSETGYQETQYF. Full variable domain (outside the CDR3, taken from reference TRBV9 and TRBJ2-5): DSGVTQTPKHLITATGQRVTLRCSPRSGDLSVYWYQQSLDQGLQFLIQYYNGEERAKGNILERFSAQQFPDLHSELNLSSLELGDSALYFCASSETGYQETQYFGPGTRLLVL.

The V and J genes are TRBV7-2 and TRBJ2-7; either TRBD1 or TRBD2 may supply D (5 bases each). Germline V lookup: CDR1 SGHTA, CDR2 FQGNSA. The CDR3 totals 15 residues. The ends were cut back, 0 bases at V and 3 bases at J, with 12 bases in the middle. The CDR3 nucleotides are TGTGCCAGCAGCTTAGCGGGACGGAAATTCTACGAGCAGTACTTC. Translation gives CASSLAGRKFYEQYF.

The chain recombines TRBV5-4 with TRBJ1-6; D perhaps matches TRBD1 (5 bases). The CDR3 is 18 residues long. V was trimmed by 4 bases and J by 0 bases, leaving 17 bases between them. Germline CDR1 and CDR2: SGHNT and YYREEE (reference sequence). The CDR3 sequence is CASSQDQRGSSYNSPLHF. In DNA form, the CDR3 reads TGTGCCAGCAGCCAAGATCAGCGGGGGAGCTCCTATAATTCACCCCTCCACTTT. Based on the CDR3 plus reference TRBV5-4 and TRBJ1-6, the full variable domain is ETGVTQSPTHLIKTRGQQVTLRCSSQSGHNTVSWYQQALGQGPQFIFQYYREEENGRGNFPPRFSGLQFPNYSSELNVNALELDDSALYLCASSQDQRGSSYNSPLHFGNGTRLTVT.

The V and J genes are TRBV7-9 and TRBJ2-7, with a possible D match to TRBD2 (5 bases). The length of the CDR3 is 16 residues. Trimming cost V 5 bases and J 2 bases, with 19 bases left between them. Germline CDR1 and CDR2: SEHNR and FQNEAQ (reference sequence). This chain's CDR3 is CASSAERTWIAYEQYF. CDR3 coding DNA: TGTGCCAGCAGCGCCGAGCGGACGTGGATCGCCTACGAGCAGTACTTC.

V is TRBV2 and J is TRBJ1-1; D is perhaps TRBD1 (6 bases). The germline V and J ends were trimmed by 2 bases and 5 bases, with 21 bases remaining between them. There are 17 residues in the CDR3. Germline loops: CDR1 SNHLY, CDR2 FYNNEI. CDR3 DNA: TGTGCCAGCAGTGAAATCCCTCCCGACAGGAGGGGTACTGAAGCTTTCTTT. Protein product: CASSEIPPDRRGTEAFF.

The CDR3 nucleotides read TGCGCCAGCAGCCTAAGACCTGGACAGAACTACGAGCAGTACTTC. Amino acid sequence: CASSLRPGQNYEQYF. The chain uses TRBV5-1 and TRBJ2-7, with D tentatively TRBD1 (6 bases). The CDR3 spans 15 residues. Trimming removed 4 bases from V and 3 bases from J, with 17 bases in between. CDR1 and CDR2 from the germline V gene are SGHRS and YFSETQ.

The chain carries TRBV9 and TRBJ1-1; D is unresolved. V lost 0 bases, J lost 4 bases, and 7 bases lay in between. The CDR3 spans 13 residues. CDR1 and CDR2 (germline): SGDLS, YYNGEE. The DNA of the CDR3 is TGTGCCAGCAGCGTAGCTACGCTCACTGAAGCTTTCTTT. It specifies CASSVATLTEAFF. Full variable domain (outside the CDR3, taken from reference TRBV9 and TRBJ1-1): DSGVTQTPKHLITATGQRVTLRCSPRSGDLSVYWYQQSLDQGLQFLIQYYNGEERAKGNILERFSAQQFPDLHSELNLSSLELGDSALYFCASSVATLTEAFFGQGTRLTVV.

The V and J genes are TRBV19 and TRBJ2-2; 8 bases fit TRBD2. The V gene's germline CDR1 is LNHDA and CDR2 SQIVND (reference sequence). V dropped 9 bases and J dropped 0; count of bases not matched to a gene: 0. The CDR3 loop spans 13 amino acids. CDR3 in amino acids: CASGGANTGELFF. The CDR3 DNA is TGTGCCAGCGGGGGGGCGAACACCGGGGAGCTGTTTTTT. Using reference TRBV19 and TRBJ2-2 for the parts outside the CDR3, the full variable domain is DGGITQSPKYLFRKEGQNVTLSCEQNLNHDAMYWYRQDPGQGLRLIYYSQIVNDFQKGDIAEGYSVSREKKESFPLTVTSAQKNPTAFYLCASGGANTGELFFGEGSRLTVL.

The chain has TRBV25-1 and TRBJ2-7; D unresolved. Germline V gene sequence: CDR1 MGHDK, CDR2 SYGVNS. The CDR3 sequence is 12 residues long. V was pared by 10 bases and J by 1 base, with 11 bases between. This CDR3 is CATRDGSYEQYF. The CDR3, as DNA: TGTGCCACCCGAGACGGTTCCTACGAGCAGTACTTC.

The chain carries TRBV11-2 and TRBJ1-1; 7 bases are shared with TRBD1. The CDR3 sequence is 14 residues long. Germline loops: CDR1 SGHAT, CDR2 FQNNGV. The trim removed 8 bases at V and 1 base at J, leaving 7 bases unmatched. The CDR3 here is CASRWTGPNTEAFF. The CDR3 region has the DNA TGTGCCAGCCGATGGACAGGACCGAACACTGAAGCTTTCTTT.

The V and J genes are TRBV7-9 and TRBJ1-6; a weak D match, TRBD1 (6 bases). Trimming took off 8 bases at V and 7 bases at J, with 18 bases between the two ends. Germline CDR1 reads SEHNR; CDR2 reads FQNEAQ (reference sequence). This CDR3 has 15 amino acids. This chain's CDR3 is CASGPYRVDNSPLHF. DNA for the CDR3: TGTGCCAGCGGACCCTACAGGGTGGACAATTCACCCCTCCACTTT.